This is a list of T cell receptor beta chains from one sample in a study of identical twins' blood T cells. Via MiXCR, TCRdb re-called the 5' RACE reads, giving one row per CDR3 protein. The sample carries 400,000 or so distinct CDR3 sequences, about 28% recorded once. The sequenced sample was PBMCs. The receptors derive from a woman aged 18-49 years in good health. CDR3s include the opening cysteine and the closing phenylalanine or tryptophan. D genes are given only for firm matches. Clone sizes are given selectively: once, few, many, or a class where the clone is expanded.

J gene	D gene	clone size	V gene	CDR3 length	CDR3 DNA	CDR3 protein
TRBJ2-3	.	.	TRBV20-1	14	TGCAGTGCTAGAGGGGGGGCGGCAACAGATACGCAGTATTTT	CSARGGAATDTQYF
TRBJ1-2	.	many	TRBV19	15	TGTGCCAGTAGTATCCAACCGACAGTTAACTATGGCTACACCTTC	CASSIQPTVNYGYTF
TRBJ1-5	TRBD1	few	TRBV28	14	TGTGCCAGCAGTTGGGGACAGGTTTTTCAGCCCCAGCATTTT	CASSWGQVFQPQHF
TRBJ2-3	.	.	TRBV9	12	TGTGCCAGCAGCCGCACCCCGGATACGCAGTATTTT	CASSRTPDTQYF
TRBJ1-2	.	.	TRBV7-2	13	TGTGCCAGCAGCTCCCAGCCCCCTATTGGCTACACCTTC	CASSSQPPIGYTF
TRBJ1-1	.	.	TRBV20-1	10	TGCAGTGCTAAAGGGAATGGAGCTTTCTTT	CSAKGNGAFF
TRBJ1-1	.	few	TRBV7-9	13	TGTGCCAGCAGCCGCCGGGAGACGCCCGAAGCTTTCTTT	CASSRRETPEAFF
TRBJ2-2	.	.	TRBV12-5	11	TGTGCTAGTGGTCCCCCGGGGGAGCTGTTTTTT	CASGPPGELFF
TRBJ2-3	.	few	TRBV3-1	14	TGTGCCAGCAGCCTAAAGGGGAGCACAGATACGCAGTATTTT	CASSLKGSTDTQYF
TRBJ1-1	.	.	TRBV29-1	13	TGCAGCGTTGATCGGCAGGTTTCCTTTGAAGCTTTCTTT	CSVDRQVSFEAFF
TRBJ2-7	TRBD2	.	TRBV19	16	TGTGCCAGTAGCCTCGGATGGGGACTAGCGTTCTACGAGCAGTACTTC	CASSLGWGLAFYEQYF
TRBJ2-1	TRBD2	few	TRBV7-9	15	TGTGCCAGCAGCAAAAAACTAGCGGGGGGTTATGAGCAGTTCTTC	CASSKKLAGGYEQFF
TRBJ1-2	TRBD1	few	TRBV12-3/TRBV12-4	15	TGTGCCAGCAGTCCCTCGGGACAGGAGACCTATGGCTACACCTTC	CASSPSGQETYGYTF
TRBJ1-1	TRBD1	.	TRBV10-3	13	TGTGCCATCAGTCCGGGACAGTTAGGCGAAGCTTTCTTT	CAISPGQLGEAFF
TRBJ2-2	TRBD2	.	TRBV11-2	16	TGTGCCAGCAGCCTACGAGCGGGAGCGGGCACCGGGGAGCTGTTTTTT	CASSLRAGAGTGELFF
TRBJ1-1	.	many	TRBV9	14	TGTGCCAGCAGCGTGGGGACGGGGAACACTGAAGCTTTCTTT	CASSVGTGNTEAFF
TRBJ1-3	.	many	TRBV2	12	TGTGCCAGCAGACCAGGGGGAAACACCATATATTTT	CASRPGGNTIYF
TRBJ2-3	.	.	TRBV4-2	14	TGTGCCAGCAGCCGTCGGACACACACAGATACGCAGTATTTT	CASSRRTHTDTQYF
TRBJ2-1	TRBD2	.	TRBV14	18	TGTGCCAGCAGCCGGGCCGGGACTAGCGGGAATTCCTACAATGAGCAGTTCTTC	CASSRAGTSGNSYNEQFF
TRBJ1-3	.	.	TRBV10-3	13	TGTGCCATCATGCAGGGAGTCGGAAACACCATATATTTT	CAIMQGVGNTIYF
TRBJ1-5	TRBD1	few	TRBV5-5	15	TGTGCCAGCAGCTTGGCAGGACAGGACGGGCAGCCCCAGCATTTT	CASSLAGQDGQPQHF
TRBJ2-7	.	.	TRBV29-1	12	TGCAGCGTTGTCAGGAGCGCCTACGAGCAGTACTTC	CSVVRSAYEQYF
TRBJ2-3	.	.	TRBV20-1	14	TGCAGTGCTCGGGAGAGGAGTCTCCAAGATACGCAGTATTTT	CSARERSLQDTQYF
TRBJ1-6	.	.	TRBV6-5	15	TGTGCCAGCAGTTACTCGAATCTTCGGTATTCACCCCTCCACTTT	CASSYSNLRYSPLHF
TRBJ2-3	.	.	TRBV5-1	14	TGCGCCAGCAGCGTTGGGTATGACACAGATACGCAGTATTTT	CASSVGYDTDTQYF
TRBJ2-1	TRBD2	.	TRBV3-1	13	TGTGCCAGCAGCCCGACCCCTAGCGGAGAGCAGTTCTTC	CASSPTPSGEQFF
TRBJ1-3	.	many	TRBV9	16	TGTGCCAGCAGCGGTGACTTGCCCTACTCTGGAAACACCATATATTTT	CASSGDLPYSGNTIYF
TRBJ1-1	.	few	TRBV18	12	TGTGCCAGCTCAACAGGGAGCACTGAAGCTTTCTTT	CASSTGSTEAFF
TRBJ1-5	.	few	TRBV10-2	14	TGCGCCAGCAGTGAGTCAGGGCCTCTTCAGCCCCAGCATTTT	CASSESGPLQPQHF
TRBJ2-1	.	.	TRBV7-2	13	TGTGCCTCAACGCCAGGCGTCAACAATGAGCAGTTCTTC	CASTPGVNNEQFF
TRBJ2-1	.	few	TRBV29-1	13	TGCAGCGTTGGCCCCGTGGGGGGCGATGAGCAGTTCTTC	CSVGPVGGDEQFF
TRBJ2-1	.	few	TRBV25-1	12	TGTGCCAGCAGTGGGGCGGTAGTTGAGCAGTTCTTC	CASSGAVVEQFF
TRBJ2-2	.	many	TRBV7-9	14	TGCGCCAGCAGCTTGGGGGTGAACACCGGGGAGCTGTTTTTT	CASSLGVNTGELFF
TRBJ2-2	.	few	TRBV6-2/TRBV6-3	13	TGTGCCAGCAGCCCTTTTGGGCCCGGGGAGCTGTTTTTT	CASSPFGPGELFF
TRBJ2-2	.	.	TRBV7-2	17	TGTGCCAGCAGCTTAGCATGGGGTTCCGCGAACACCGGGGAGCTGTTTTTT	CASSLAWGSANTGELFF
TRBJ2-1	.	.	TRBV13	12	TGTGCCAGCAGCCTACATTCCAATGAGCAGTTCTTC	CASSLHSNEQFF
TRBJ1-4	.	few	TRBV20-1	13	TGCAGTGTATTTAGCAGCGATAATGAAAAACTGTTTTTT	CSVFSSDNEKLFF